Detailed here is one T cell receptor (beta chain). With random hexamers, reverse transcription was performed on about 0.5 to 1 ug of RNA. Across 54 Vbeta and 13 Jbeta, TCR beta CDR3 was amplified with immunoSEQ multiplex PCR. Each CDR3 protein is one row after TCRdb ran MiXCR on the immunoSEQ multiplex PCR reads. The sample holds more than 110,000 distinct CDR3 sequences; approximately 95% are singletons and the top ten take approximately 0.25%. The CDR3 totals 15 residues. V was pared by 6 bases and J by 0 bases, with 9 bases between. The data originate from a study of CD8 T cells in Susac syndrome. Controls were drawn from healthy donors and were matched for age and sex.

This sequence originates from a human donor in good health. Sequencing was performed on CD8+ T cells from PBMCs. The V and J genes are TRBV12-3 or TRBV12-4 and TRBJ2-6; no firm D call. DNA of the CDR3: TGTGCCAGCAGCACCACGGACTCTGGGGCCAACGTCCTGACTTTC. Translated, it gives CASSTTDSGANVLTF.